Shown below are 29 T cell receptor beta chains from a single sample sequenced in a study of PD-L1 blockade in urothelial cancer. Time point indicated: pretreatment peripheral blood. The data were produced by immunoSEQ multiplex PCR, yet TCRdb's version contains in-frame clones alone and is incomplete. The sample shows about 74,000 clones, almost 90% of them seen only once. Specimen: PBMCs, collected around atezolizumab (anti-PD-L1) treatment. The receptors derive from a man aged 70-80 years with urothelial cancer.

This chain uses TRBV2 with TRBJ2-7; 7 nucleotides match TRBD2. This CDR3 is 14 amino acids long. With V trimmed by 5 bases and J by 4 bases, 8 bases remained unmatched. In germline, CDR1 is SNHLY, CDR2 FYNNEI. Here the CDR3 reads CASSIRIAGYEQYF. CDR3 nucleotides: TGTGCCAGCAGTATTCGAATAGCGGGTTACGAGCAGTACTTC.

This chain connects TRBV6-1 to TRBJ2-1; D is perhaps TRBD2 (6 bases). Germline values: CDR1 MNHNS, CDR2 SASEGT. The V end lost 5 bases, the J end lost 10 bases, and 18 bases lay between the germline ends. CDR3 length: 14 amino acids. The CDR3 bases are TGTGCCAGCAGTTTGGGACTCTGGGAATGGGAGCAGTTCTTC. It translates to CASSLGLWEWEQFF.

J is TRBJ2-5 and V is TRBV19, with D possibly TRBD2 on 6 matching bases. Trimming removed 5 bases at V and 3 bases at J, with 13 bases between. The germline V gene encodes CDR1 LNHDA and CDR2 SQIVND (reference sequence). The CDR3 has 14 amino acids. CDR3 protein: CASSATSSKETQYF. The CDR3 DNA sequence: TGTGCCAGTAGTGCGACTAGTTCCAAAGAGACCCAGTACTTC.

The genes are TRBV7-2 and TRBJ2-2, with TRBD2 matching over 13 bases. CDR1 is SGHTA and CDR2 is FQGNSA in the germline V gene. V gave up 3 bases and J gave up 8 bases; unmatched junction bases: 6. The CDR3 spans 16 residues. The CDR3 coding sequence is TGTGCCAGCAGCTTTACTAGCGGGAGGGTTGTAGGGGAGCTGTTTTTT. Protein: CASSFTSGRVVGELFF.

The rearrangement links TRBV30 to TRBJ2-3, with TRBD2 identical over 12 bases. The ends lost 1 base at V and 5 bases at J; junction bases unmatched: 7. Germline-derived CDR1 and CDR2 are GTSNPN and SVGIG (reference sequence). The CDR3 loop spans 16 amino acids. The CDR3 here is CAWSGPRLAGVDTQYF. CDR3 DNA: TGTGCCTGGAGTGGCCCTAGACTAGCGGGAGTAGATACGCAGTATTTT.

The CDR3 protein is CATSGGAGGHNEQFF. The CDR3 DNA reads as TGTGCCACCAGCGGCGGGGCGGGAGGGCACAATGAGCAGTTCTTC. This chain joins TRBV15 and TRBJ2-1; 9 bases line up with TRBD2. Germline-derived CDR1 and CDR2 are LNHNV and YYDKDF (reference sequence). This CDR3 has 15 amino acids. The junction had 7 bases not matched to a gene; V was cut back by 5 bases and J by 5 bases. Drawing the rest from reference TRBV15 and TRBJ2-1, the complete variable domain is DAMVIQNPRYQVTQFGKPVTLSCSQTLNHNVMYWYQQKSSQAPKLLFHYYDKDFNNEADTPDNFQSRRPNTSFCFLDIRSPGLGDTAMYLCATSGGAGGHNEQFFGPGTRLTVL.

This clone was observed a few times. The rearrangement uses TRBV4-1 and TRBJ1-1, with D possibly being TRBD1 (6 bases). The CDR3 runs to 15 residues. Deletions cut 0 bases from V and 1 base from J, with 9 bases between. CDR1 is MGHRA, CDR2 YSYEKL, per germline. The DNA of the CDR3 is TGCGCCAGCAGCCAAGAAGACAGGAGGAACACTGAAGCTTTCTTT. It yields the protein CASSQEDRRNTEAFF.

The gene calls are TRBV7-6 and TRBJ2-1, with TRBD2 matching 8 bases. The V segment lost 1 base and the J segment 6 bases; nucleotides outside the gene matches: 11. The CDR3 is made up of 17 amino acids. Germline CDR1 is SGHVS and CDR2 is FNYEAQ. This CDR3 is CASSLVLGSGSPNEQFF. The CDR3 DNA is TGTGCCAGCAGCTTAGTGTTGGGGAGCGGGAGCCCCAATGAGCAGTTCTTC.

The chain joins TRBV6-6 to TRBJ2-1, with 12 bases identical to TRBD1. CDR3 length equals 15 residues. The V segment lost 5 bases and the J segment 6 bases; nucleotides outside the gene matches: 5. Germline V lookup: CDR1 MNHNY, CDR2 SVGAGI (reference sequence). The DNA of the CDR3 is TGTGCCAGCAGTCCACCGGGACAGGGGGCCAATGAGCAGTTCTTC. This gives the protein CASSPPGQGANEQFF.

Written as DNA, the CDR3 is TGTGCCAGCAGTCGAGGGGGGGACAATGAGCAGTTCTTC. Amino acids: CASSRGGDNEQFF. V gene TRBV28 combines with J gene TRBJ2-1; tentative D call: TRBD2 (7 bases). With 5 bases removed from V and 5 bases from J, the gap between germline ends came to 10 bases. CDR1 and CDR2 (germline): MDHEN, SYDVKM. The CDR3 loop spans 13 amino acids. The full variable domain, in which reference TRBV28 and TRBJ2-1 provide the parts outside the CDR3, is DVKVTQSSRYLVKRTGEKVFLECVQDMDHENMFWYRQDPGLGLRLIYFSYDVKMKEKGDIPEGYSVSREKKERFSLILESASTNQTSMYLCASSRGGDNEQFFGPGTRLTVL.

The genes are TRBV28 and TRBJ1-4; D is perhaps TRBD1 (5 bases). V lost 6 bases to trimming and J lost 2 bases, with 13 bases between them. Germline V gene data show CDR1 as MDHEN and CDR2 as SYDVKM. The length of the CDR3 is 15 residues. The CDR3 loop reads CASSFQGSTNEKLFF. The CDR3 region has the DNA TGTGCCAGCAGCTTCCAGGGTAGCACTAATGAAAAACTGTTTTTT.

The gene calls are TRBV18 and TRBJ1-4, with 7 bases matching TRBD1. Germline assignment: CDR1 KGHSH and CDR2 LQKENI. The V segment lost 4 bases and the J segment 2 bases; nucleotides outside the gene matches: 4. The CDR3 has 15 residues. The CDR3 nucleotides are TGTGCCAGCTCACGTCGACAGGGCACTAATGAAAAACTGTTTTTT. Its translation is CASSRRQGTNEKLFF.

V gene TRBV10-2 combines with J gene TRBJ2-3, with 14 bases identical to TRBD2. Per germline, CDR1 WSHSY and CDR2 SAAADI. The junction had 14 bases not matched to a gene; V was cut back by 6 bases and J by 0 bases. The length of the CDR3 is 20 residues. The CDR3 coding sequence is TGCGCCAGCAGCGACCCTAGACTAGCGGGAGGGCCCCTAAGCACAGATACGCAGTATTTT. Its protein is CASSDPRLAGGPLSTDTQYF.

The rearrangement links TRBV28 to TRBJ2-6; perhaps TRBD2 as D (5 bases). The CDR3 length is 17 residues. Germline V gene lookup returns CDR1 MDHEN and CDR2 SYDVKM. V lost 2 bases and J 3 bases, leaving 14 bases between the germline ends. CDR3 in amino acids: CASSLGRGGFGANVLTF. CDR3 nucleotides: TGTGCCAGCAGTTTAGGGAGAGGCGGGTTTGGGGCCAACGTCCTGACTTTC.

The rearrangement links TRBV5-8 to TRBJ1-1; D unclear. The length of the CDR3 is 13 residues. V was pared by 3 bases and J by 5 bases, with 11 bases between. Germline V lookup: CDR1 SGHTS, CDR2 YDEGEE. Here the CDR3 reads CASSSSSGTEAFF. The CDR3 region has the DNA TGTGCCAGCAGCTCTTCGTCGGGAACTGAAGCTTTCTTT.

V usage is TRBV28 and J usage is TRBJ1-2; unclear D gene. CDR1 and CDR2 (germline): MDHEN, SYDVKM. CDR3 length: 14 residues. V dropped 1 base and J dropped 8 bases, with 14 bases sitting between them. Here the CDR3 reads CASSLSDTLWGYTF. DNA for the CDR3: TGTGCCAGCAGTTTATCAGACACTCTATGGGGCTACACCTTC.

CDR3 DNA: TGTGCCAGCAGCGTAGGACTTTTGGGGGGAGCGACTTCCTACAATGAGCAGTTCTTC. This codes for CASSVGLLGGATSYNEQFF. The J gene is TRBJ2-1, the V gene TRBV9; TRBD2 is a possible D gene (6 bases). The CDR3 has 19 residues. CDR1 and CDR2 (germline): SGDLS, YYNGEE. V was shortened by 0 bases and J by 1 base, with 20 bases between the two germline ends.

The chain employs TRBV5-4 and TRBJ1-1, with D possibly matching TRBD1 (5 bases). Between the trimmed V and J ends, which lost 5 bases and 5 bases, there was a span of 25 bases. Germline loops: CDR1 SGHNT, CDR2 YYREEE (reference sequence). The CDR3 spans 17 residues. CDR3 sequence: CASSHGGGSGVGTEAFF. As DNA, the CDR3 is TGTGCCAGCAGTCATGGGGGGGGGTCCGGGGTCGGGACTGAAGCTTTCTTT.

The J gene is TRBJ2-7, the V gene TRBV7-8; 11 nucleotides align to TRBD1. CDR3 length: 15 residues. Germline CDR1 SGHVS, CDR2 FQNEAQ. V lost 5 bases, J lost 6 bases, and 9 bases stayed unmatched. The CDR3: CASSITGTGGLEQYF. The CDR3 region has the DNA TGTGCCAGCAGCATCACCGGGACAGGGGGTCTCGAGCAGTACTTC.

The V gene is TRBV5-6, the J gene TRBJ2-4; 7 nucleotides agree with TRBD1. The ends lost 5 bases at V and 8 bases at J; junction bases unmatched: 13. Germline-derived CDR1 and CDR2 are SGHDT and YYEEEE. The CDR3 runs to 15 residues. CDR3 sequence: CASRGTEKRRDIQYF. The CDR3 nucleotides read TGTGCCAGCAGAGGGACAGAAAAAAGAAGGGACATTCAGTACTTC.

This chain joins TRBV7-6 and TRBJ2-5; 7 bases align to TRBD2. CDR1 and CDR2 from the germline V gene are SGHVS and FNYEAQ. V was pared by 2 bases and J by 7 bases, with 10 bases of the junction left unmatched. The CDR3 runs to 15 residues. CDR3 amino acids: CASSLSMGGVATQYF. CDR3 coding DNA: TGTGCCAGCAGCTTATCCATGGGAGGGGTTGCGACCCAGTACTTC. Full variable domain (outside the CDR3, taken from reference TRBV7-6 and TRBJ2-5): GAGVSQSPRYKVTKRGQDVALRCDPISGHVSLYWYRQALGQGPEFLTYFNYEAQQDKSGLPNDRFSAERPEGSISTLTIQRTEQRDSAMYRCASSLSMGGVATQYFGPGTRLLVL.

The chain employs TRBV15 and TRBJ2-2; TRBD1 matches 11 bases. Germline values: CDR1 LNHNV, CDR2 YYDKDF (reference sequence). The CDR3 length is 18 residues. Trimming removed 1 base from V and 2 bases from J; junction bases left unmatched: 6. CDR3 in DNA: TGTGCCACCAGCAGAGTGGGTGGGACAGGGGGAAACACCGGGGAGCTGTTTTTT. Amino acids: CATSRVGGTGGNTGELFF. Together with reference TRBV15 and TRBJ2-2, the CDR3 gives the full variable domain: DAMVIQNPRYQVTQFGKPVTLSCSQTLNHNVMYWYQQKSSQAPKLLFHYYDKDFNNEADTPDNFQSRRPNTSFCFLDIRSPGLGDTAMYLCATSRVGGTGGNTGELFFGEGSRLTVL.

The V call is TRBV6-5, the J call TRBJ2-5; 7 bases match TRBD2. CDR1 is MNHEY, CDR2 SVGAGI, per germline. Germline trimming cut 6 bases from V and 5 bases from J; bases unmatched to any gene: 9. The CDR3 totals 14 residues. The CDR3 DNA follows: TGTGCCAGCAGCGCGGGGAGGGGTGGCGAGACCCAGTACTTC. Translated, it gives CASSAGRGGETQYF.

This chain joins TRBV10-2 and TRBJ2-1, with D unclear. Germline assignment: CDR1 WSHSY and CDR2 SAAADI. V was cut by 4 bases and J by 5 bases, with 6 bases left in between. This CDR3 is built from 12 residues. The CDR3 DNA reads TGCGCCAGCAGTGGTTCTAACAATGAGCAGTTCTTC. Residues: CASSGSNNEQFF.

In this sample, this clone turned up once. The chain employs TRBV2 and TRBJ1-5; TRBD1 matches at 9 bases. The J segment lost 7 bases and the V segment lost 7 bases, leaving 5 bases of the junction unmatched. The germline V gene has CDR1 SNHLY and CDR2 FYNNEI. The CDR3 has 13 amino acids. CDR3 loop: CASTRTGDQPQHF. CDR3 bases: TGTGCCAGCACCCGGACAGGGGACCAGCCCCAGCATTTT.

A single count supports this clone. J is TRBJ1-1 and V is TRBV5-4; unclear D gene. CDR1 and CDR2 (germline): SGHNT, YYREEE (reference sequence). V dropped 2 bases and J dropped 3 bases, with 5 bases sitting between them. This CDR3 is built from 12 residues. The CDR3 protein is CASSLADTEAFF. The CDR3 nucleotides read TGTGCCAGCAGCTTAGCGGACACTGAAGCTTTCTTT.

The V gene is TRBV2, the J gene TRBJ2-1; 7 bases agree with TRBD2. In germline, CDR1 is SNHLY, CDR2 FYNNEI. This CDR3 comprises 17 residues. Trimming took 6 bases from V and 2 from J; bases not matched to a gene: 13. The CDR3 protein is CASRARSTGGTYNEQFF. CDR3 coding DNA: TGTGCCAGCAGGGCTCGGTCCACGGGAGGAACCTACAATGAGCAGTTCTTC.

The genes are TRBV7-6 and TRBJ2-1; tentative D call: TRBD1 (6 bases). V dropped 1 base and J dropped 0 bases, with 13 bases sitting between them. The CDR3 has 17 residues. CDR1 SGHVS and CDR2 FNYEAQ come from the germline V gene. CDR3 sequence: CASSLGGGSSSYNEQFF. CDR3 nucleotides: TGTGCCAGCAGCTTAGGAGGGGGTTCGTCCTCCTACAATGAGCAGTTCTTC. Supplemented by reference TRBV7-6 and TRBJ2-1, the full variable domain reads GAGVSQSPRYKVTKRGQDVALRCDPISGHVSLYWYRQALGQGPEFLTYFNYEAQQDKSGLPNDRFSAERPEGSISTLTIQRTEQRDSAMYRCASSLGGGSSSYNEQFFGPGTRLTVL.

This clone was picked up a small number of times. The rearrangement links TRBV11-2 to TRBJ2-3; 13 bases map to TRBD2. The length of the CDR3 is 16 residues. The germline V gene has CDR1 SGHAT and CDR2 FQNNGV. J was trimmed by 2 bases and V by 5 bases; bases with no gene match: 4. The CDR3 coding sequence is TGTGCCAGCAGCCCGGGACTAGCGGGGCTCACAGATACGCAGTATTTT. This translates into CASSPGLAGLTDTQYF.